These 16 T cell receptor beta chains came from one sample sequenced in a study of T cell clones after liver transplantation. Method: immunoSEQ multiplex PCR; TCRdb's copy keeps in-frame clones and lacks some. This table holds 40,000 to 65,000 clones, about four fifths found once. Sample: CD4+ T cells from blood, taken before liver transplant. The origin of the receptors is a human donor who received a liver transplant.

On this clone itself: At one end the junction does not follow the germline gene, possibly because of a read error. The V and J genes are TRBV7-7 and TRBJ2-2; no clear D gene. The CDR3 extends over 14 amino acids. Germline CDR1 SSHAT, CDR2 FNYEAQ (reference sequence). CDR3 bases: TGTGCTAGCAGCTTAGGACCTCCCTCCGGGGAGCTGTTTTTT. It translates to CASSLGPPSGELFF.

The CDR3 reads CASSILGGNTEAFF. As DNA, the CDR3 is TGTGCCAGTAGTATCTTGGGGGGTAACACTGAAGCTTTCTTT. This sequence joins TRBV19 and TRBJ1-1; D might be TRBD1 (5 bases). V was cut by 3 bases and J by 2 bases, with 10 bases left in between. CDR1 and CDR2 (germline): LNHDA, SQIVND (reference sequence). The CDR3 has 14 amino acids.

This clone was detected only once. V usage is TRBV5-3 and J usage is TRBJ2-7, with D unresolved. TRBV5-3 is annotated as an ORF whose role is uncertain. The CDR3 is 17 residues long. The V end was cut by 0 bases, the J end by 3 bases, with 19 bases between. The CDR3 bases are TGTGCCAGAAGCTTGGCCAGTAGGGCCGTTCAGTACTACGAGCAGTACTTC. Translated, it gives CARSLASRAVQYYEQYF.

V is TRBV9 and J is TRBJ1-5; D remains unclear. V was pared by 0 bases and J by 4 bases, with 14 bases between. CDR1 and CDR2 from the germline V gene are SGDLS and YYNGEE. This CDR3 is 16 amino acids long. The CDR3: CASSVGYGDRNQPQHF. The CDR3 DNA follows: TGTGCCAGCAGCGTAGGGTACGGGGATCGGAATCAGCCCCAGCATTTT.

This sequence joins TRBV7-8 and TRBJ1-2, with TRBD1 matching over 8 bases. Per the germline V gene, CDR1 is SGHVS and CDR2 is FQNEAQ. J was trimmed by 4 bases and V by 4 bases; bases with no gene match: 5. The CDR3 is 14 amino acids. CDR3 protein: CASSWTGSFYGYTF. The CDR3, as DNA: TGTGCCAGCAGCTGGACAGGGTCTTTCTATGGCTACACCTTC.

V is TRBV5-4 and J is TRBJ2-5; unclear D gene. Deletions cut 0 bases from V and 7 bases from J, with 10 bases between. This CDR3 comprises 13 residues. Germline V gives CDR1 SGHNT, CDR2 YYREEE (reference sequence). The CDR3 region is CASSLEGRRTQYF. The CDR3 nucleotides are TGTGCCAGCAGCTTGGAGGGCCGACGGACCCAGTACTTC.

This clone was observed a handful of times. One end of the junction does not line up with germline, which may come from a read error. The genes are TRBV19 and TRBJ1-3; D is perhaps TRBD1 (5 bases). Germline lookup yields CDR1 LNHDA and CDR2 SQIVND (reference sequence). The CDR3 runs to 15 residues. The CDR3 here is CAGRETGSSGNTIYF. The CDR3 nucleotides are TGTGCCGGTAGGGAAACAGGCAGCTCTGGAAACACCATATATTTT.

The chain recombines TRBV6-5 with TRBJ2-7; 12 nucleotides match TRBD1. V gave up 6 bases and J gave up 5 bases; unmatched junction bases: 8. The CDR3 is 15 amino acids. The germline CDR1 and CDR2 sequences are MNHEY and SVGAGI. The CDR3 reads CASRGVGTGGHEQYF. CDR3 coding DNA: TGTGCCAGCAGAGGAGTAGGGACAGGGGGCCACGAGCAGTACTTC.

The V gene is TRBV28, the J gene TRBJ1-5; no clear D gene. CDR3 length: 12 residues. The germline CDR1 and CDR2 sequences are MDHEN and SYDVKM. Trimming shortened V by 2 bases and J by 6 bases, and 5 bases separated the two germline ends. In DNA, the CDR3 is TGTGCCAGCAGTTTAGAGGTTCAGCCCCAGCATTTT. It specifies CASSLEVQPQHF.

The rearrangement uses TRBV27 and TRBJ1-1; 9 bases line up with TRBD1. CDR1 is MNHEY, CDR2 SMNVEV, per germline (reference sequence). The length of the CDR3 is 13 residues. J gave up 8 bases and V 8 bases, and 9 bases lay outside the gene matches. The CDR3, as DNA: TGTGCCAGCTCCGGGACAGGGTATCGCGAAGCTTTCTTT. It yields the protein CASSGTGYREAFF.

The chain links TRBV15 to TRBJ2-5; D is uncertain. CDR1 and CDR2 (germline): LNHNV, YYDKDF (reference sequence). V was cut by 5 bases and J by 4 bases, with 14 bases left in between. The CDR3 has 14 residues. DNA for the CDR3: TGTGCCACCAGCCGAGGAAGGTCCCGAGAGACCCAGTACTTC. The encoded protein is CATSRGRSRETQYF.

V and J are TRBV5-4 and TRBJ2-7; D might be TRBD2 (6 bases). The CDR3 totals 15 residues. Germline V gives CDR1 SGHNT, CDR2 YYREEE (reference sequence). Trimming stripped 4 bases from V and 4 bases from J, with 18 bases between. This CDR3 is CASSLRTGEAYEQYF. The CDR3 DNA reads TGTGCCAGCAGCCTGAGGACGGGAGAAGCGTACGAGCAGTACTTC.

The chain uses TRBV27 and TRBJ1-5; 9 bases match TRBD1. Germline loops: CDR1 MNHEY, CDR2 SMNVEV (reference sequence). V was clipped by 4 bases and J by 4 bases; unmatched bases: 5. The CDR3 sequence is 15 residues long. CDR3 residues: CASSSRDRVNQPQHF. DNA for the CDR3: TGTGCCAGCAGTTCCCGGGACAGGGTTAATCAGCCCCAGCATTTT.

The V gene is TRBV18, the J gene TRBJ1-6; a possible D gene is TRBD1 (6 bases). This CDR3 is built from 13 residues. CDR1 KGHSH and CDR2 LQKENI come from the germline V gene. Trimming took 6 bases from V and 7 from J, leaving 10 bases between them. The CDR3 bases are TGTGCCAGCTCGGCAGGGGAAAATTCACCCCTCCACTTT. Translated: CASSAGENSPLHF.

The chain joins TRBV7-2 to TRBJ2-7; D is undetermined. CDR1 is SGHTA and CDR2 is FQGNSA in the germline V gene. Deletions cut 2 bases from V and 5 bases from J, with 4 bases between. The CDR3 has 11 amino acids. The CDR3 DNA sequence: TGTGCCAGCAGCTTAAATGACGAGCAGTACTTC. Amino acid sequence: CASSLNDEQYF.

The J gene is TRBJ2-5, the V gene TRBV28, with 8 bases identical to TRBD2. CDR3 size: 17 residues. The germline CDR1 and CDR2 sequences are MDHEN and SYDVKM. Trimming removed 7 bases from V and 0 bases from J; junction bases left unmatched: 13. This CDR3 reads CASIKRGGAEYQETQYF. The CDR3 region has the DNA TGTGCCAGCATCAAACGGGGGGGGGCGGAGTACCAAGAGACCCAGTACTTC. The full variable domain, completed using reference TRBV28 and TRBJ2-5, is DVKVTQSSRYLVKRTGEKVFLECVQDMDHENMFWYRQDPGLGLRLIYFSYDVKMKEKGDIPEGYSVSREKKERFSLILESASTNQTSMYLCASIKRGGAEYQETQYFGPGTRLLVL.